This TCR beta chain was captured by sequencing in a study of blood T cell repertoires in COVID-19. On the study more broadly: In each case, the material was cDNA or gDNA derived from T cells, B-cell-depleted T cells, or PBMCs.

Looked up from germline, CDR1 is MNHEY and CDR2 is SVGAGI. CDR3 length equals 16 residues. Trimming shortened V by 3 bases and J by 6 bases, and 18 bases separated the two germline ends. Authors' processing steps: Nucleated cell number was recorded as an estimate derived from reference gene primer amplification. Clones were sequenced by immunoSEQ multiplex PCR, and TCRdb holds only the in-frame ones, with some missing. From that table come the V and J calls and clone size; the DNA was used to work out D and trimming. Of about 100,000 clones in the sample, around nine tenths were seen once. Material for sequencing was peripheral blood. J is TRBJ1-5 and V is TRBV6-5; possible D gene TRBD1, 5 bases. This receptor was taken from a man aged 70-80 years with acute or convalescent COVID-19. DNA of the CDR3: TGTGCCAGCAGTTATGGTGGTCAAGGGAGGGGTCAGCCCCAGCATTTT. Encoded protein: CASSYGGQGRGQPQHF.